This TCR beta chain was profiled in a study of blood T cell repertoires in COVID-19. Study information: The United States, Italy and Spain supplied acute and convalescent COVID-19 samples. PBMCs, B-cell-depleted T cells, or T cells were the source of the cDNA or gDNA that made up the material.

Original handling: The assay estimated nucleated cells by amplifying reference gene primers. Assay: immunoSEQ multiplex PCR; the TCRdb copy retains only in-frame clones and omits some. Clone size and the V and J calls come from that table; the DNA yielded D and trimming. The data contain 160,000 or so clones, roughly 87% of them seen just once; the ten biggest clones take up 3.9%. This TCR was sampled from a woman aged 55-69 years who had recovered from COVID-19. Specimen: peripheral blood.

In nucleotides, the CDR3 is TGTGCCAGCAGCGTCGACCCCTTGGGACTAGCGGAGAACAATGAGCAGTTCTTC. Translating gives CASSVDPLGLAENNEQFF. The chain couples TRBV9 to TRBJ2-1; 11 bases align to TRBD2. CDR1 and CDR2 from the germline V gene are SGDLS and YYNGEE. This CDR3 is 18 amino acids long. With V trimmed by 2 bases and J by 5 bases, 12 bases remained unmatched.